Each of the 3 T cell receptor beta chains below was sequenced from the same sample in a study of identifying expanded T cells in peripheral blood. Generated by immunoSEQ multiplex PCR, the TCRdb table keeps only in-frame clones and is missing some. The sample carries approximately 58,000 clones, approximately 89% recorded once. The specimen sequenced was blood. These receptors originate from a person between 18 and 75 years old in good health.

This clone was recorded only once. V is TRBV11-2 and J is TRBJ2-1, with D possibly being TRBD1 (5 bases). Deletions cut 4 bases from V and 4 bases from J, with 14 bases between. Germline loops: CDR1 SGHAT, CDR2 FQNNGV. There are 15 residues in the CDR3. The CDR3 loop reads CASSYGPGIYNEQFF. In DNA form, the CDR3 reads TGTGCCAGCAGCTATGGTCCAGGGATTTACAATGAGCAGTTCTTC. Drawing the rest from reference TRBV11-2 and TRBJ2-1, the complete variable domain is EAGVAQSPRYKIIEKRQSVAFWCNPISGHATLYWYQQILGQGPKLLIQFQNNGVVDDSQLPKDRFSAERLKGVDSTLKIQPAKLEDSAVYLCASSYGPGIYNEQFFGPGTRLTVL.

This clone was counted a single time. The chain uses TRBV2 and TRBJ2-7; no clear D. The CDR3 extends over 12 amino acids. Looked up from germline, CDR1 is SNHLY and CDR2 is FYNNEI. The ends were cut back, 3 bases at V and 6 bases at J, with 9 bases in the middle. The CDR3 loop is CASSDRGPEQYF. The DNA for the CDR3 is TGTGCCAGCAGTGATCGTGGCCCCGAGCAGTACTTC.

The chain joins TRBV6-5 to TRBJ2-7; 10 bases match TRBD2. CDR3 length: 16 amino acids. V trimming: 3 bases; J trimming: 3 bases; junction bases outside the gene matches: 8. The germline CDR1 and CDR2 sequences are MNHEY and SVGAGI. CDR3 sequence (DNA): TGTGCCAGCAGTTATTGGACTAGCGGAGATCTCTACGAGCAGTACTTC. This translates into CASSYWTSGDLYEQYF.